Shown below are 14 T cell receptor beta chains from a single sample sequenced in a study of siplizumab effects on memory and regulatory T cells. The assay was immunoSEQ multiplex PCR, and TCRdb's table has in-frame clones only and misses some. The repertoire consists of over 95,000 clones, with 93% occurring once and the leading ten covering roughly 0.16%. Source material: non-Treg CD4+ T cells sorted from blood. These receptors came from a human donor in good health.

The J gene is TRBJ2-4, the V gene TRBV6-4; D is ambiguous. The CDR3 totals 14 residues. CDR1 MRHNA and CDR2 SNTAGT come from the germline V gene. The V and J ends lost 3 bases and 10 bases respectively, with 16 bases between them. CDR3 nucleotides: TGTGCCAGCAGTGAGAGTGTCACTGCCATTATTCAGTACTTC. It is translated as CASSESVTAIIQYF.

The V call is TRBV11-1, the J call TRBJ2-1; D not certain. CDR1 SGHAT and CDR2 FQDESV come from the germline V gene (reference sequence). With 1 base removed from V and 8 bases from J, the gap between germline ends came to 12 bases. The CDR3 extends over 14 amino acids. Written as DNA, the CDR3 is TGTGCCAGCAGCTTAGGGGTAGGGATCGATGAGCAGTTCTTC. Residues: CASSLGVGIDEQFF.

The chain joins TRBV5-4 to TRBJ1-4, with D perhaps TRBD1 (5 bases). Per the germline V gene, CDR1 is SGHNT and CDR2 is YYREEE (reference sequence). V was trimmed by 1 base and J by 3 bases, leaving 10 bases between them. The CDR3 is 15 amino acids. The CDR3 DNA follows: TGTGCCAGCAGCTTGACAGGTTCGGCTAATGAAAAACTGTTTTTT. Its protein product is CASSLTGSANEKLFF.

The genes are TRBV7-9 and TRBJ1-3, with 8 nucleotides matching TRBD1. Per the germline V gene, CDR1 is SEHNR and CDR2 is FQNEAQ (reference sequence). V lost 4 bases to trimming and J lost 6 bases; unmatched junction nucleotides: 5. The CDR3 consists of 14 residues. In nucleotides, the CDR3 is TGTGCCAGCAGCTCTTCAGGGGGCGCAAACACCATATATTTT. Translation gives CASSSSGGANTIYF.

The genes are TRBV7-9 and TRBJ1-6; D perhaps matches TRBD1 (5 bases). V lost 1 base and J lost 9, with 13 bases in between. This CDR3 comprises 15 residues. Germline V gene data show CDR1 as SEHNR and CDR2 as FQNEAQ (reference sequence). The CDR3 DNA follows: TGTGCCAGCAGCTTAGGATCGGGGGGTACTTCACCCCTCCACTTT. It translates to CASSLGSGGTSPLHF.

This chain connects TRBV19 to TRBJ2-5, with 11 bases aligning to TRBD2. The CDR3 is 15 residues long. Germline V gene lookup returns CDR1 LNHDA and CDR2 SQIVND (reference sequence). V was clipped by 6 bases and J by 5 bases; unmatched bases: 8. The CDR3 bases are TGTGCCAGTAGAAATAGCGGGGGGGCCGGCGAGACCCAGTACTTC. Its protein product is CASRNSGGAGETQYF.

The rearrangement links TRBV5-4 to TRBJ2-1, with TRBD2 identical over 11 bases. CDR3 length: 16 residues. Germline lookup yields CDR1 SGHNT and CDR2 YYREEE (reference sequence). After removal of 0 bases from V and 6 bases from J, the junction contained 5 bases not matched to a gene. The CDR3 region is CASSLVITSGGNEQFF. CDR3 bases: TGTGCCAGCAGCTTGGTTATCACTAGCGGGGGCAATGAGCAGTTCTTC.

This chain connects TRBV11-1 to TRBJ2-4; no firm D call. Germline loops: CDR1 SGHAT, CDR2 FQDESV (reference sequence). Trimming removed 3 bases at V and 0 bases at J, with 3 bases between. This CDR3 contains 13 residues. In DNA form, the CDR3 reads TGTGCCAGCAGCTTCCTAGCCAAAAACATTCAGTACTTC. It yields the protein CASSFLAKNIQYF.

The rearrangement joins TRBV7-2 to TRBJ2-2; D perhaps matches TRBD1 (5 bases). The V gene lost 1 base and the J gene lost 4 bases, with 7 bases spanning the gap. The CDR3 extends over 14 amino acids. CDR1 SGHTA and CDR2 FQGNSA come from the germline V gene. The CDR3: CASSLGQITGELFF. CDR3 nucleotide sequence: TGTGCCAGCAGCTTAGGACAGATCACCGGGGAGCTGTTTTTT. The complete variable domain, with remaining parts taken from reference TRBV7-2 and TRBJ2-2, reads GAGVSQSPSNKVTEKGKDVELRCDPISGHTALYWYRQSLGQGLEFLIYFQGNSAPDKSGLPSDRFSAERTGGSVSTLTIQRTQQEDSAVYLCASSLGQITGELFFGEGSRLTVL.

This sequence joins TRBV18 and TRBJ1-3; D gene ambiguous. The CDR3 spans 14 residues. Germline CDR1 KGHSH, CDR2 LQKENI. Trimming left V 3 bases short and J 1 base short, with 7 bases between. In nucleotides, the CDR3 is TGTGCCAGCTCACCTTTACAGTCTGGAAACACCATATATTTT. Protein product: CASSPLQSGNTIYF.

The chain links TRBV27 to TRBJ2-6; D is tentatively TRBD1 or TRBD2 (5 bases each). The CDR3 runs to 16 residues. Germline values: CDR1 MNHEY, CDR2 SMNVEV (reference sequence). V was clipped by 6 bases and J by 0 bases, with 12 bases between them. CDR3 DNA: TGTGCCAGCAGCGGGACCGCCATCTCTGGGGCCAACGTCCTGACTTTC. This translates into CASSGTAISGANVLTF.

V and J are TRBV27 and TRBJ1-5; D ambiguous. Trimming left V 5 bases short and J 7 bases short, with 18 bases between. In germline, CDR1 is MNHEY, CDR2 SMNVEV (reference sequence). This CDR3 contains 15 residues. The chain's CDR3 is CASSPSTLASQPQHF. CDR3 in DNA: TGTGCCAGCAGTCCCTCGACACTGGCGTCCCAGCCCCAGCATTTT.

This clone was seen once. This chain connects TRBV5-1 to TRBJ1-3; weak D call: TRBD1 (6 bases). The V end was cut by 0 bases, the J end by 0 bases, with 10 bases between. Germline values: CDR1 SGHRS, CDR2 YFSETQ. The CDR3 is 16 amino acids. As DNA, the CDR3 is TGCGCCAGCAGCTTGGCTGGGACAATCTCTGGAAACACCATATATTTT. Encoded protein: CASSLAGTISGNTIYF.

The chain carries TRBV11-2 and TRBJ2-5, with TRBD2 matching 7 bases. The CDR3 extends over 17 amino acids. Germline assignment: CDR1 SGHAT and CDR2 FQNNGV. J gave up 5 bases and V 5 bases, and 17 bases lay outside the gene matches. CDR3 loop: CASSRLAGVVPGETQYF. The CDR3 nucleotides read TGTGCCAGCAGCCGACTGGCGGGGGTTGTCCCAGGGGAGACCCAGTACTTC.